This TCR beta chain was sequenced during a study of graft-versus-host responses after intestinal transplantation. At the level of the study: Recipients underwent multivisceral, liver-intestinal, or isolated intestinal transplants. Every one of the recipients received anti-thymocyte globulin induction and afterwards took tacrolimus and steroids for 3 to 4 years. Whole-study results and caveats: With peak circulating GvH clone levels came an association with early post-transplant HvG declines. The authors found GvH clones in recipient marrow, some appearing first in ileum or blood.

TCRdb's table, derived via immunoSEQ multiplex PCR, lists solely in-frame clones and lacks some. The sample gives under 20,000 clones, around 86% of which show up once; roughly 9.4% is in the top ten. Details on this clone: Its target is unknown.

Trimming took off 4 bases at V and 3 bases at J, with 22 bases between the two ends. The CDR3 length is 18 residues. The source was PBMCs, collected just over 230 days after intestinal transplant. This chain links TRBV5-3 with TRBJ2-2, with a possible D match to TRBD2 (5 bases). TRBV5-3 is treated as an ORF (open reading frame) with a function not yet certain. The receptor was isolated from a human patient who received an intestinal transplant, so some T cells may come from the graft donor. The CDR3: CARSPETGSLSDTGELFF. CDR3 nucleotide sequence: TGTGCCAGAAGCCCCGAAACTGGGAGTCTTTCCGACACCGGGGAGCTGTTTTTT.